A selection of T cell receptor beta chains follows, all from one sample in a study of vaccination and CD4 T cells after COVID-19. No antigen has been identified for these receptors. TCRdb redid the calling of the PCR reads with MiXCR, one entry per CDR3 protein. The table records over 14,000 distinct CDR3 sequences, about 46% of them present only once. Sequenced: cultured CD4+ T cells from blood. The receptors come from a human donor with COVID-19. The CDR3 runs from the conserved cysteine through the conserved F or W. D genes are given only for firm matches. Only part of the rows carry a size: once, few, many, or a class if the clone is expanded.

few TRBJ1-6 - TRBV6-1 TGTGCCAGCAGTGAATTGACCTCGGGTTCACCCCTCCACTTT CASSELTSGSPLHF
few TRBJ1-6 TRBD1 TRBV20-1 TGCAGTGCACCCAACAGGGGGGATAATTCACCCCTCCACTTT CSAPNRGDNSPLHF
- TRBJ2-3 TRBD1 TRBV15 TGTGCCACCAGCAGAGCGGGGACAGGGGTCCCAGATACGCAGTATTTT CATSRAGTGVPDTQYF
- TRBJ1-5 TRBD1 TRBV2 TGTGCCAGCAGCGGGGGAGGGGGCCAGGGCAATCAGCCCCAGCATTTT CASSGGGGQGNQPQHF
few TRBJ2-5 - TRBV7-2 TGTGCCAGCAGCTTTAGGGGGGCCACGGAGACCCAGTACTTC CASSFRGATETQYF
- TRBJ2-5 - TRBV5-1 TGCGCCAGCAGCTTGGTTCCTAGCGTACAAGAGACCCAGTACTTC CASSLVPSVQETQYF
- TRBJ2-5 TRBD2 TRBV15 TGTGCCACCAGCAGAGACCGACTAGCGGGGGGGCGGGAGACCCAGTACTTC CATSRDRLAGGRETQYF
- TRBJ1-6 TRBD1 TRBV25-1 TGTGCCAGCGGACAGGGCGTCGGGACCCTCCACTTT CASGQGVGTLHF
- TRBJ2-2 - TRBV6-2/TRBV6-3 TGTGCCAGCAGTGAACGGTGGGCGAGTACCGGGGAGCTGTTTTTT CASSERWASTGELFF
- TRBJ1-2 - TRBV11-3 TGTGCCAGCAGCGAATCTGGGGCTTATGGCTACACCTTC CASSESGAYGYTF
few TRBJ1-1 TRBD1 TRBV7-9 TGTGCCAGCAGACAGGGGATAAGCACTGAAGCTTTCTTT CASRQGISTEAFF
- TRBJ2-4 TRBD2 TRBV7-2 TGTGCCAGCAGCTTAAAGGGACTAGCGGGGGGAGTGGGCAAAAACATTCAGTACTTC CASSLKGLAGGVGKNIQYF
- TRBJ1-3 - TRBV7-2 TGTGCCAGCAGCACCGAGTCCGGGTCTGGAAACACCATATATTTT CASSTESGSGNTIYF
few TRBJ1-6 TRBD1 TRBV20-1 TGCAGTGCCCGGGACAGGGGGTACAATTCACCCCTCCACTTT CSARDRGYNSPLHF
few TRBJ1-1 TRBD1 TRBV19 TGTGCCAGTAGGGCTGACAGGGACACTGAAGCTTTCTTT CASRADRDTEAFF
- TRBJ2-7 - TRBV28 TGTGCCACAAACAGTGCTTCCTACGAGCAGTACTTC CATNSASYEQYF
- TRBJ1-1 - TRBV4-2 TGTGCCAGCAGCCAAGCAGATTTGGGGCTTGGAGCTTTCTTT CASSQADLGLGAFF
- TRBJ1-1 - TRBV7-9 TGTGCCAGCAGCTATGGGACGGTCATGAACACTGAAGCTTTCTTT CASSYGTVMNTEAFF
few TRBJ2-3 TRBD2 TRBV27 TGTGCCAGCAAGGCGGGGGGGAGAGCAGATACGCAGTATTTT CASKAGGRADTQYF
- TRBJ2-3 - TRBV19 TGTGCCAGTAGTATAGATGTCCGGGGCGATACGCAGTATTTT CASSIDVRGDTQYF
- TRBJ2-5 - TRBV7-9 TGTGCCAGCAGCTTACTAGCAGAGACCCAGCACTTC CASSLLAETQHF
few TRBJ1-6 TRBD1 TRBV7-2 TGTGCCAGCAGCGCGGGACAGGGTCTCAATTCACCCCTCCACTTT CASSAGQGLNSPLHF
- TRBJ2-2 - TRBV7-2 TGTGCCAGCAGGGGCGGGCACACCGGGGAGCTGTTTTTT CASRGGHTGELFF
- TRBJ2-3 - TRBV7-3 TGTGCCAGCAGGATGGCACCCACAGATACGCAGTATTTT CASRMAPTDTQYF
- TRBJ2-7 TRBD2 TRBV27 TGTGCCGGCAGTTTATCGCTAGCGGCCACCTACGAGCAGTACTTC CAGSLSLAATYEQYF
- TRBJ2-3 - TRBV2 TGTGCCAGCGAGATACAGGGTACGGTGACGGATACGCAGTATTTT CASEIQGTVTDTQYF
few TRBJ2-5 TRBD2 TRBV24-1 TGTGCCACCAGTAATAGCGGGGGTGGAGAGACCCAGTACTTC CATSNSGGGETQYF
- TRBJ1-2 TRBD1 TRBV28 TGTGCCAGCACCGTCGGGGGGACAGGGTTCTATGGCTACACCTTC CASTVGGTGFYGYTF
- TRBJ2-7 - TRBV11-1 TGTGCCAGCAGCTTCGGCAGGGCTCGACCCGAGCAGTACTTC CASSFGRARPEQYF
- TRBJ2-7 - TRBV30 TGTGCCTGCTCGAGGGGATTTCACTACGAGCAGTACTTC CACSRGFHYEQYF
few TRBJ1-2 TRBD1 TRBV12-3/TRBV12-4 TGTGCCAGCACCGGACGGACAGGGACTAACTATGGCTACACCTTC CASTGRTGTNYGYTF
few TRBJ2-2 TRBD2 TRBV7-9 TGTGCCAGCAGCTTCAGCGGGGGGGTTTACACCGGGGAGCTGTTTTTT CASSFSGGVYTGELFF
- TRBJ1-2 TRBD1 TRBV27 TGTGCCAGCAGCTTTACAGGGGGTTATGGCTACACCTTC CASSFTGGYGYTF
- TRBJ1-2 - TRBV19 TGTGCCAGTAGCACCCGGGACTTCTATGGCTACACCTTC CASSTRDFYGYTF
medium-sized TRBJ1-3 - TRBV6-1 TGTGCCAGCAGTAACAAACAGGAACGCGGAAACACCATATATTTT CASSNKQERGNTIYF
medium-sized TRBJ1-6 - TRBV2 TGTGCCAGCAGTGTCTTAGGGGGAACGTCACCCCTCCACTTT CASSVLGGTSPLHF
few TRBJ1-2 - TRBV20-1 TGCAGTGCTAAATACCAGGGTGGCTATGGCTACACCTTC CSAKYQGGYGYTF
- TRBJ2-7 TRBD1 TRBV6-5 TGTGCCAGCAGTTACGACAGGGCCTACGAGCAGTACTTC CASSYDRAYEQYF
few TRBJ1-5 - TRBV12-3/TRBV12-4 TGTGCCAGCAGTTTCTCAGGGGGCAATCAGCCCCAGCATTTT CASSFSGGNQPQHF
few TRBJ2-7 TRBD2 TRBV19 TGTGCCAGTAGTCTGACTAGCGGGGGGGCTTACGAGCAGTACTTC CASSLTSGGAYEQYF
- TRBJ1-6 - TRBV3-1 TGTGCCAGCAGCCAAGTTCGGGAATCACCCCTCCACTTT CASSQVRESPLHF
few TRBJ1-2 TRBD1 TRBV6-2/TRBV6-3 TGTGCCAGCAGTCTACCCTCTGCGGGACAGGGTGTCTATGGCTACACCTTC CASSLPSAGQGVYGYTF
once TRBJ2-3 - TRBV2 TGTGCCAGCAAACCGCCAGATACGCAGTATTTT CASKPPDTQYF
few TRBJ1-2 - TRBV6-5 TGTGCCAGCAGTTACGGGCGGACCAAAAACTATGGCTACACCTTC CASSYGRTKNYGYTF
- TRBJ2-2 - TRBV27 TGTGCCAGCAGTTTGGTGGGGGGATACACCGGGGAGCTGTTTTTT CASSLVGGYTGELFF
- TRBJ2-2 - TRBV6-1 TGTGCCAGCAGACAATGGACAGACATCACCGGGGAGCTGTTTTTT CASRQWTDITGELFF
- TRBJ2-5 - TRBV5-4 TGTGCCAGCAGCTTGTCATGGGGGGAGACCCAGTACTTC CASSLSWGETQYF
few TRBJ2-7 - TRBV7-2 TGTGCCAGCAGCTTAGCAGGCCAGTCAGTCTACGAGCAGTACTTC CASSLAGQSVYEQYF
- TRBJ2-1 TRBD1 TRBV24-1 TGTGCCACCAGTCAGGGACAGGTAAAAGATGAGCAGTTCTTC CATSQGQVKDEQFF
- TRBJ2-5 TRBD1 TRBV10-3 TGTGCCATCACCCCGGGGACAGGAGGTGGTTCGGCCCAGTACTTC CAITPGTGGGSAQYF